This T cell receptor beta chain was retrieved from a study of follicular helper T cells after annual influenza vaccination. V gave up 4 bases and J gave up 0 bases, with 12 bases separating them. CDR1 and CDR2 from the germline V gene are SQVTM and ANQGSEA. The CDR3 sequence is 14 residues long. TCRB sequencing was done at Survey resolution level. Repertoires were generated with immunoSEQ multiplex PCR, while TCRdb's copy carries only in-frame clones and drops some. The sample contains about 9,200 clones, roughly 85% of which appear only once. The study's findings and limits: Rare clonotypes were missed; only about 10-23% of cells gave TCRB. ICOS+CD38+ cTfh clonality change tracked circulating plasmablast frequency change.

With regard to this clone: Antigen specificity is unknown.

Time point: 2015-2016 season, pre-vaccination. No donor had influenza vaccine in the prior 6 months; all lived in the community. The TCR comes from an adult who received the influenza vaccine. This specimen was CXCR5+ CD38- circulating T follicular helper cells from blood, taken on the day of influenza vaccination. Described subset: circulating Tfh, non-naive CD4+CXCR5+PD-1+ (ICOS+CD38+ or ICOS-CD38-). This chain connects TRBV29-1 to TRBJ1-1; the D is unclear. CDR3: CSVGAASMNTEAFF. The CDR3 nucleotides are TGCAGCGTTGGGGCAGCGAGCATGAACACTGAAGCTTTCTTT.